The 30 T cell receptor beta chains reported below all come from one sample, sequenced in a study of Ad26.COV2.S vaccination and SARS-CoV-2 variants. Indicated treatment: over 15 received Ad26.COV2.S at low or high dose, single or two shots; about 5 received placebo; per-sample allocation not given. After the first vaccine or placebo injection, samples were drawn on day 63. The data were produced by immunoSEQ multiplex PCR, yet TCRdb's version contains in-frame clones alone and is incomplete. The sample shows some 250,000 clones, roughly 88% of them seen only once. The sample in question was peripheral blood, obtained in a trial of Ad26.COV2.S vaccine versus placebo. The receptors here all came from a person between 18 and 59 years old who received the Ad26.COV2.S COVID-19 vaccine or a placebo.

The CDR3 DNA sequence: TGTGCCTGGAGTGTGGGGGGCCCCTACGAGCAGTACTTC. Translation: CAWSVGGPYEQYF. V gene TRBV30 combines with J gene TRBJ2-7, with D perhaps given as TRBD1 or TRBD2 (6 bases each). With 0 bases removed from V and 2 bases from J, the gap between germline ends came to 8 bases. Germline-derived CDR1 and CDR2 are GTSNPN and SVGIG (reference sequence). The CDR3 totals 13 residues.

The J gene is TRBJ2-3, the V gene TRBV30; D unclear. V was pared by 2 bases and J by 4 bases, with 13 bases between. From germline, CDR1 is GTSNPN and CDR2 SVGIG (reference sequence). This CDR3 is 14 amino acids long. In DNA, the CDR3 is TGTGCCTGGAGTCCTGGCCCTGCCCCAGATACGCAGTATTTT. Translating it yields CAWSPGPAPDTQYF.

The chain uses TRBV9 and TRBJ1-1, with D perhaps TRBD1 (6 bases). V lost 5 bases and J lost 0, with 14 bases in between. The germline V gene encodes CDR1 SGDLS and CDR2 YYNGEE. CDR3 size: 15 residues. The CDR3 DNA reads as TGTGCCAGCAGTCAGGCAGGGACACTGAACACTGAAGCTTTCTTT. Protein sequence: CASSQAGTLNTEAFF.

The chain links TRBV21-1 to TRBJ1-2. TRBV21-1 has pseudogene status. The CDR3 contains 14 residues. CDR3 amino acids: CASSKGGQGESYTF. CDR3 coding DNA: TGTGCCAGCAGCAAAGGTGGGCAGGGAGAGAGCTACACCTTC.

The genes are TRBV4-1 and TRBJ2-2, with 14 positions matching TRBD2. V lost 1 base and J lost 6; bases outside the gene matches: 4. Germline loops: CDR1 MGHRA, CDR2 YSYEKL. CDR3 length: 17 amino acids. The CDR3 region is CASSQGGLAGASGELFF. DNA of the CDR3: TGCGCCAGCAGCCAAGGGGGACTAGCGGGAGCTTCCGGGGAGCTGTTTTTT.

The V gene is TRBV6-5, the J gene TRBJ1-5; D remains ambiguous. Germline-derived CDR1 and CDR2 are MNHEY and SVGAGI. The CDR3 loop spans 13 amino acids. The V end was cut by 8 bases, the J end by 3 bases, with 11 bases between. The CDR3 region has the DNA TGTGCCAGCGAAGTGACGGCCAATCAGCCCCAGCATTTT. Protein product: CASEVTANQPQHF.

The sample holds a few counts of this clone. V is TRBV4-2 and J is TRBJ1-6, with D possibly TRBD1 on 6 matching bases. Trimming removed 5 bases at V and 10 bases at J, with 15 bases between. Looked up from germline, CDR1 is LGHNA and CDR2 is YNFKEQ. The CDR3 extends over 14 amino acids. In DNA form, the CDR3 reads TGTGCCAGCAGCGCCGTTGGGGGGCTGTCACCCCTCCACTTT. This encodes CASSAVGGLSPLHF.

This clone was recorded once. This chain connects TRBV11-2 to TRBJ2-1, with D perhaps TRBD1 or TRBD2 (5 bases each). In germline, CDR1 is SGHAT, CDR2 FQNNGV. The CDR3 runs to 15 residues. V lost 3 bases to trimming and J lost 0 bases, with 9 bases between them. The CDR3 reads CASSFEGSSYNEQFF. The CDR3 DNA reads TGTGCCAGCAGCTTCGAGGGGAGCTCCTACAATGAGCAGTTCTTC.

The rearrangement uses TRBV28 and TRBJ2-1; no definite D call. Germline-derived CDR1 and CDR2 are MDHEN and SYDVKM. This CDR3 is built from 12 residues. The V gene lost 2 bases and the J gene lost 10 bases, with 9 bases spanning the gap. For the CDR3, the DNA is TGTGCCAGCAGTTTAGGGTACGTAGAGCAGTTCTTC. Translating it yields CASSLGYVEQFF.

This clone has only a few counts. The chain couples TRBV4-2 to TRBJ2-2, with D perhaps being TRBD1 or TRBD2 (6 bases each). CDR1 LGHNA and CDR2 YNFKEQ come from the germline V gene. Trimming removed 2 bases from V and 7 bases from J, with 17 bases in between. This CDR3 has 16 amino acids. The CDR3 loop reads CASSQLEGGRGGELFF. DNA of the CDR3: TGTGCCAGCAGCCAACTTGAAGGGGGGCGGGGCGGGGAGCTGTTTTTT.

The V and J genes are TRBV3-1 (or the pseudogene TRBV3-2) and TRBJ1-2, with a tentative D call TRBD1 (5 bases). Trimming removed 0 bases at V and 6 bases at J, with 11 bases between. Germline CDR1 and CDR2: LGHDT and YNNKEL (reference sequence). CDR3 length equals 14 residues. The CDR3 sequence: CASSQDLRGDGYTF. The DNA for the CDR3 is TGTGCCAGCAGCCAAGATCTGAGGGGAGATGGCTACACCTTC.

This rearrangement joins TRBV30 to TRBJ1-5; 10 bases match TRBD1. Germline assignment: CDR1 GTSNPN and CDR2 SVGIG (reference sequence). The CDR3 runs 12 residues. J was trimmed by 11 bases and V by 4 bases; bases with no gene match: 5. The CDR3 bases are TGTGCCTGGAATAATGGACAGGGGGCCCAGCATTTT. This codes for CAWNNGQGAQHF.

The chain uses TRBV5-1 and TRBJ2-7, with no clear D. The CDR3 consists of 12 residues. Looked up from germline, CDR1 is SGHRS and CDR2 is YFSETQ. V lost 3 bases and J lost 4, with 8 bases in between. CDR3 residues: CASSWAGYEQYF. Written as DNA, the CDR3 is TGCGCCAGCAGCTGGGCCGGTTACGAGCAGTACTTC.

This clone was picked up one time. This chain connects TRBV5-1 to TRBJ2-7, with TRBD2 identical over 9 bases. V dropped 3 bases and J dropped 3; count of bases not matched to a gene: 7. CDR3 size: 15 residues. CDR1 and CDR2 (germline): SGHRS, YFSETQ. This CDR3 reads CASSYTSGPYYEQYF. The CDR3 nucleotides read TGCGCCAGCAGCTACACTAGCGGGCCCTACTACGAGCAGTACTTC.

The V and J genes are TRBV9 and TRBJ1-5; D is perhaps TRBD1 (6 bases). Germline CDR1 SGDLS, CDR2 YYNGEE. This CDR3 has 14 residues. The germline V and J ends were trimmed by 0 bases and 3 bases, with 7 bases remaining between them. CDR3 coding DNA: TGTGCCAGCAGCGTAGGGGACACCAATCAGCCCCAGCATTTT. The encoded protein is CASSVGDTNQPQHF.

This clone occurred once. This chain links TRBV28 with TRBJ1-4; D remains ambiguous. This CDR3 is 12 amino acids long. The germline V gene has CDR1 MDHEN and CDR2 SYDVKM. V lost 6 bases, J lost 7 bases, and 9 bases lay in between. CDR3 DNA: TGTGCCAGCAGCCAATCAAGTGAAAAACTGTTTTTT. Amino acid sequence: CASSQSSEKLFF. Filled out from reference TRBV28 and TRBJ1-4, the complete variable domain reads DVKVTQSSRYLVKRTGEKVFLECVQDMDHENMFWYRQDPGLGLRLIYFSYDVKMKEKGDIPEGYSVSREKKERFSLILESASTNQTSMYLCASSQSSEKLFFGSGTQLSVL.

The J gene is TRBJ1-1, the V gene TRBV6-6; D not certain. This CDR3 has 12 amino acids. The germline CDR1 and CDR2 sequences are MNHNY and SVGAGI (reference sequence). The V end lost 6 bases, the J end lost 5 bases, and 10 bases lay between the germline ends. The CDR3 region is CASSPTRTEAFF. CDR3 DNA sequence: TGTGCCAGCAGCCCGACCCGGACTGAAGCTTTCTTT.

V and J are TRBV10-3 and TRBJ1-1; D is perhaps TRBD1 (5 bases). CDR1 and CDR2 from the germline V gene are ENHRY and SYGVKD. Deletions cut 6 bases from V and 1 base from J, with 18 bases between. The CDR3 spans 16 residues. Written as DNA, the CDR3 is TGTGCCATCAGGGCCTCGACAGATCTAAAGAACACTGAAGCTTTCTTT. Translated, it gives CAIRASTDLKNTEAFF.

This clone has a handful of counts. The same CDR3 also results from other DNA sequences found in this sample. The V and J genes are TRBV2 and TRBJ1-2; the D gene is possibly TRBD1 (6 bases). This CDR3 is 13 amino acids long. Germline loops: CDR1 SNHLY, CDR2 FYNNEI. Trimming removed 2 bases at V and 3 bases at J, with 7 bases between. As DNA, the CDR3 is TGTGCCAGCAGTGAAAACAGGGACTATGGCTACACCTTC. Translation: CASSENRDYGYTF.

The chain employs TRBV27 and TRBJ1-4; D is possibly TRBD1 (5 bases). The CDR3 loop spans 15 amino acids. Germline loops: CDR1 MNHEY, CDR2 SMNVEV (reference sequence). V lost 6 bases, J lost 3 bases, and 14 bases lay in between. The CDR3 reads CASRLSGAANEKLFF. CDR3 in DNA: TGTGCCAGCAGACTCAGCGGGGCCGCTAATGAAAAACTGTTTTTT.

CDR3 sequence: CASSKLRAPKNIQYF. CDR3 nucleotide sequence: TGTGCCAGCAGTAAGCTCAGGGCGCCCAAAAACATTCAGTACTTC. The chain employs TRBV28 and TRBJ2-4, with D possibly being TRBD1 (5 bases). Germline-derived CDR1 and CDR2 are MDHEN and SYDVKM. The V end was cut by 5 bases, the J end by 2 bases, with 13 bases between. This CDR3 contains 15 residues.

The CDR3 DNA reads as TGTGCCAGCAGCGCTCAACCTGGAAACACCATATATTTT. It translates to CASSAQPGNTIYF. The chain is built from TRBV7-2 and TRBJ1-3; D remains ambiguous. V gave up 5 bases and J gave up 2 bases, with 7 bases separating them. The CDR3 runs to 13 residues. CDR1 is SGHTA, CDR2 FQGNSA, per germline.

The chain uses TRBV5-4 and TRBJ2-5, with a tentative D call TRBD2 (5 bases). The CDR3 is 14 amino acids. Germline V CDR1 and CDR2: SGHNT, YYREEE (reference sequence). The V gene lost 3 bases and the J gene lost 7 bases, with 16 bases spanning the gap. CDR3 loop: CASSSEGGSGTQYF. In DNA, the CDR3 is TGTGCCAGCAGCTCCGAAGGCGGGTCGGGGACCCAGTACTTC.

The CDR3 DNA reads as TGTGCCAGCAGCCGTCCCGGGGCCTACAATGAGCAGTTCTTC. This gives the protein CASSRPGAYNEQFF. The rearrangement joins TRBV7-2 to TRBJ2-1, with TRBD2 as a possible D gene (5 bases). The CDR3 has 14 residues. V was trimmed by 5 bases and J by 2 bases, leaving 10 bases between them. CDR1 is SGHTA, CDR2 FQGNSA, per germline.

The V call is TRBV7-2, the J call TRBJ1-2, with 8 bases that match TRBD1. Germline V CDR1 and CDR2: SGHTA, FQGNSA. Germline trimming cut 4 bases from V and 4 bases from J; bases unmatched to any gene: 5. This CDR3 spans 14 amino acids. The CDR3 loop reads CASSSTGGSYGYTF. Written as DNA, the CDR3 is TGTGCCAGCAGCTCTACAGGGGGTAGCTATGGCTACACCTTC.

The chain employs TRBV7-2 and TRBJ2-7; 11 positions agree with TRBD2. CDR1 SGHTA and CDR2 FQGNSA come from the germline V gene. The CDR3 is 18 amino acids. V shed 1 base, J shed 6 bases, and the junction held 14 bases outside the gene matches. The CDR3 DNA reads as TGTGCCAGCAGCTTAGGTGGTAGCGGGAGGGCCTATGGTAGCGAGCAGTACTTC. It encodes CASSLGGSGRAYGSEQYF.

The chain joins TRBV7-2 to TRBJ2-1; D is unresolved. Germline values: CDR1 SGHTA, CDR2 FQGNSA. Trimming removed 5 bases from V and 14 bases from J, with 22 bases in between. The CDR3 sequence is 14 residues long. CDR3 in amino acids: CASSETPGRDFKFF. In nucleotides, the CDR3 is TGTGCCAGCAGCGAAACGCCGGGCCGAGATTTTAAGTTCTTC.

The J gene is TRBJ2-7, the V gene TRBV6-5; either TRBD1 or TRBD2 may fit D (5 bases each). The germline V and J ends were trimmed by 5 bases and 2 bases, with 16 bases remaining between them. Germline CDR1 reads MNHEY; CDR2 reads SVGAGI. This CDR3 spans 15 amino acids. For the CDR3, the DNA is TGTGCCAGCAGTAGCCGGGACGCCCGAACCTACGAGCAGTACTTC. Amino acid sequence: CASSSRDARTYEQYF.

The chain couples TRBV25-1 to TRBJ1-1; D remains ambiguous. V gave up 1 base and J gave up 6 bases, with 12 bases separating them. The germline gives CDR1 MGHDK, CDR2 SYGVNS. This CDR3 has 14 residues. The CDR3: CASSEFGFSAEAFF. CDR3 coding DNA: TGTGCCAGCAGTGAATTCGGCTTTAGCGCTGAAGCTTTCTTT.

The CDR3 is CASSLGPSQPYNEQFF. CDR3 sequence (DNA): TGTGCCAGCAGCTTGGGGCCTTCTCAGCCGTACAATGAGCAGTTCTTC. The J gene is TRBJ2-1, the V gene TRBV5-4; D gene uncertain. Trimming left V 0 bases short and J 4 bases short, with 14 bases between. Per the germline V gene, CDR1 is SGHNT and CDR2 is YYREEE (reference sequence). The length of the CDR3 is 16 residues.